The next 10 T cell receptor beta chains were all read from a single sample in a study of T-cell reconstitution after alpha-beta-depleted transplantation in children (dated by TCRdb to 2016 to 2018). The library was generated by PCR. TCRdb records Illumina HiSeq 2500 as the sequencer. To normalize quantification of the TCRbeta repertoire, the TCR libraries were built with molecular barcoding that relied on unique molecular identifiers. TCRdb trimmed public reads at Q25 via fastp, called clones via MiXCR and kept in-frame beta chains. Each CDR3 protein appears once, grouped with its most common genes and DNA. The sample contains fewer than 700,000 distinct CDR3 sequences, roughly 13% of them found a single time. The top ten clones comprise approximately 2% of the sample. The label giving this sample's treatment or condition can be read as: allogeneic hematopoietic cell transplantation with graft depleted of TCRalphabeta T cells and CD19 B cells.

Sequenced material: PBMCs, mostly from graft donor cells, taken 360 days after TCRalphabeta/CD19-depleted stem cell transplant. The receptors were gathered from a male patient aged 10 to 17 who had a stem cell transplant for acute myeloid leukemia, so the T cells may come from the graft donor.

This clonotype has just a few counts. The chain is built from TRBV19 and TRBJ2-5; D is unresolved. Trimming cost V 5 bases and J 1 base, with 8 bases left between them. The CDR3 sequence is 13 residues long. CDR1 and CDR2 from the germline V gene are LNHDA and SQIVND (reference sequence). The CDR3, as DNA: TGTGCCAGTAGTCGGCAGGCCCAAGAGACCCAGTACTTC. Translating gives CASSRQAQETQYF.

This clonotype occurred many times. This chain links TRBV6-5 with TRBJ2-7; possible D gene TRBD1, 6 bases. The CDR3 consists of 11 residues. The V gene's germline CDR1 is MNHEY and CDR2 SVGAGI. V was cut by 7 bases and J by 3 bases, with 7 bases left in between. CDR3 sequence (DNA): TGTGCCAGCAAACAGGGCTACGAGCAGTACTTC. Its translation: CASKQGYEQYF.

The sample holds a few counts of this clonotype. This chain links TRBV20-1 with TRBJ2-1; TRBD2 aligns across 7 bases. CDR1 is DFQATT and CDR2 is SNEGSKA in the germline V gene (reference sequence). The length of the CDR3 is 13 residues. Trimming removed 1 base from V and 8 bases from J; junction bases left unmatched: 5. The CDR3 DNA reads TGCAGTGCTAGAGTTGGGGGGGTCTATGAGCAGTTCTTC. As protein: CSARVGGVYEQFF.

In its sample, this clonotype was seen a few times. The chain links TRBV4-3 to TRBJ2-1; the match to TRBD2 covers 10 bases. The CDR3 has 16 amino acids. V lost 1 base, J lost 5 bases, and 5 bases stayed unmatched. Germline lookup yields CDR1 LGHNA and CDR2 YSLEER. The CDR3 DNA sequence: TGCGCCAGCAGCCAAGGGTCTCTAGCGGGAGACAATGAGCAGTTCTTC. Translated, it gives CASSQGSLAGDNEQFF.

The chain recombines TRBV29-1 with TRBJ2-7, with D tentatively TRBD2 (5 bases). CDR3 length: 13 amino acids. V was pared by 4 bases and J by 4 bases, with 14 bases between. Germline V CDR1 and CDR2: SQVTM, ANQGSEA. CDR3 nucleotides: TGCAGCGTTGGTCCCAGCGGACTTTACGAGCAGTACTTC. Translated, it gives CSVGPSGLYEQYF.

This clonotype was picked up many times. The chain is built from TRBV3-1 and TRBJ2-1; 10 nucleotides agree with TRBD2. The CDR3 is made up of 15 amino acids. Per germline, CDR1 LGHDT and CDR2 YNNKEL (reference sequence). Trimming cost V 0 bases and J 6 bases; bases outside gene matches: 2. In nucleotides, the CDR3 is TGTGCCAGCAGCCAAGAACTAGCGGGGTTCAATGAGCAGTTCTTC. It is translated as CASSQELAGFNEQFF.

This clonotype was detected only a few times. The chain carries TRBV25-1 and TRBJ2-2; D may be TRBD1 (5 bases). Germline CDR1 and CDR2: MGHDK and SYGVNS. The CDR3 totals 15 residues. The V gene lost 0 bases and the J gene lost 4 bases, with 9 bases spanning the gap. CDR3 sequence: CASSEYKGPTGELFF. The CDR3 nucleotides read TGTGCCAGCAGTGAATATAAGGGGCCCACCGGGGAGCTGTTTTTT.

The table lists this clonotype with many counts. This chain's CDR3 is CAIFSGTTYEQYF. CDR3 coding DNA: TGTGCCATTTTTAGCGGTACGACCTACGAGCAGTACTTC. The chain recombines TRBV10-3 with TRBJ2-7; tentatively, D is TRBD2 (6 bases). The V gene lost 9 bases and the J gene lost 2 bases, with 14 bases spanning the gap. This CDR3 is 13 amino acids long. CDR1 is ENHRY, CDR2 SYGVKD, per germline.

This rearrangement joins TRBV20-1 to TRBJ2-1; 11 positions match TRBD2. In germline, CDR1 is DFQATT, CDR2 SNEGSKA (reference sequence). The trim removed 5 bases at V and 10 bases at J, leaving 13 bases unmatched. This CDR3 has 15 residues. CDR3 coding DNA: TGCAGTGCTCCCCTACTAGCGGGAGTCTGGGGCGAGCAGTTCTTC. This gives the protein CSAPLLAGVWGEQFF.

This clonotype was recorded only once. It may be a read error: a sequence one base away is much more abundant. The CDR3 loop is CASSLERNSYEQYF. Written as DNA, the CDR3 is TGTGCCAGCAGCTTAGAGCGGAACTCCTACGAGCAGTACTTC. This chain connects TRBV7-2 to TRBJ2-7, with a possible D match to TRBD2 (5 bases). Trimming removed 1 base at V and 0 bases at J, with 7 bases between. This CDR3 has 14 amino acids. The germline CDR1 and CDR2 sequences are SGHTA and FQGNSA. The full variable domain, its missing parts supplied by reference TRBV7-2 and TRBJ2-7, is GAGVSQSPSNKVTEKGKDVELRCDPISGHTALYWYRQSLGQGLEFLIYFQGNSAPDKSGLPSDRFSAERTGGSVSTLTIQRTQQEDSAVYLCASSLERNSYEQYFGPGTRLTVT.